Each of the 18 T cell receptor beta chains below was sequenced from the same sample in a study of T cell repertoires in ileal Crohn's disease. Described time point: neoterminal ileum biopsy at postoperative endoscopy, about 6 months after surgery. This table comes from immunoSEQ multiplex PCR, and its TCRdb copy is limited to in-frame clones, with some not included. In the table there are about 1,500 clones, more than 70% of which are singletons. Sequences were obtained from ileal tissue. These receptors originate from an adult with Crohn's disease.

V is TRBV7-6 and J is TRBJ2-1; 8 positions agree with TRBD2. Trimming took 1 base from V and 8 from J; bases not matched to a gene: 7. The CDR3 has 15 residues. In germline, CDR1 is SGHVS, CDR2 FNYEAQ. As DNA, the CDR3 is TGTGCCAGCAGCTTAGAATCCGGGGGGGCCTATGAGCAGTTCTTC. Protein sequence: CASSLESGGAYEQFF. Based on the CDR3 plus reference TRBV7-6 and TRBJ2-1, the full variable domain is GAGVSQSPRYKVTKRGQDVALRCDPISGHVSLYWYRQALGQGPEFLTYFNYEAQQDKSGLPNDRFSAERPEGSISTLTIQRTEQRDSAMYRCASSLESGGAYEQFFGPGTRLTVL.

The chain recombines TRBV10-3 with TRBJ1-1; TRBD1 might be the D (5 bases). Germline V CDR1 and CDR2: ENHRY, SYGVKD. The ends were cut back, 4 bases at V and 1 base at J, with 13 bases in the middle. CDR3 size: 15 residues. The CDR3 region is CAISGGGAKNTEAFF. The CDR3 bases are TGTGCCATCAGTGGGGGGGGAGCCAAGAACACTGAAGCTTTCTTT.

V and J are TRBV5-5 and TRBJ1-2, with D unresolved. From germline, CDR1 is SGHKS and CDR2 YYEKEE (reference sequence). This CDR3 spans 13 amino acids. V was trimmed by 0 bases and J by 0 bases, leaving 3 bases between them. The DNA for the CDR3 is TGTGCCAGCAGCTTGGGGCCTAACTATGGCTACACCTTC. Translating gives CASSLGPNYGYTF.

The chain employs TRBV28 and TRBJ1-5; possible D gene TRBD1, 5 bases. The V gene lost 5 bases and the J gene lost 4 bases, with 12 bases spanning the gap. The CDR3 loop spans 14 amino acids. Germline assignment: CDR1 MDHEN and CDR2 SYDVKM. This CDR3 is CASSRGFGNQPQHF. The CDR3 bases are TGTGCCAGCAGTAGGGGTTTCGGAAATCAGCCCCAGCATTTT.

The chain employs TRBV6-5 and TRBJ2-3; D might be TRBD2 (7 bases). Germline CDR1 is MNHEY and CDR2 is SVGAGI. The CDR3 sequence is 14 residues long. The V end lost 8 bases, the J end lost 3 bases, and 15 bases lay between the germline ends. The DNA of the CDR3 is TGTGCCAGCGGGGGGGCCTTGGGTACAGATACGCAGTATTTT. It specifies CASGGALGTDTQYF.

The chain couples TRBV6-5 to TRBJ1-1, with D perhaps TRBD1 (5 bases). The CDR3 has 15 residues. Germline V gene data show CDR1 as MNHEY and CDR2 as SVGAGI. V lost 5 bases to trimming and J lost 4 bases, with 17 bases between them. DNA for the CDR3: TGTGCCAGCAGTCTCACTGACAGTAAGGGCACTGAAGCTTTCTTT. The encoded protein is CASSLTDSKGTEAFF.

This CDR3 reads CAWSSTSGGAYYGYTF. In DNA, the CDR3 is TGTGCCTGGAGTAGCACCTCAGGGGGCGCCTACTATGGCTACACCTTC. The chain carries TRBV30 and TRBJ1-2; TRBD1 matches at 8 bases. Germline V gives CDR1 GTSNPN, CDR2 SVGIG (reference sequence). The V segment lost 2 bases and the J segment 3 bases; nucleotides outside the gene matches: 11. CDR3 length: 16 residues. Full variable domain (rest looked up from reference TRBV30 and TRBJ1-2): SQTIHQWPATLVQPVGSPLSLECTVEGTSNPNLYWYRQAAGRGLQLLFYSVGIGQISSEVPQNLSASRPQDRQFILSSKKLLLSDSGFYLCAWSSTSGGAYYGYTFGSGTRLTVV.

The CDR3 bases are TGTGCCAGCAGTAACGCCTTCGGGAACACTGAAGCTTTCTTT. Residues: CASSNAFGNTEAFF. V gene TRBV6-5 combines with J gene TRBJ1-1; D is unresolved. The CDR3 runs to 14 residues. Germline V gene data show CDR1 as MNHEY and CDR2 as SVGAGI. V was shortened by 5 bases and J by 1 base, with 11 bases between the two germline ends.

The chain links TRBV5-1 to TRBJ2-1, with TRBD1 matching over 8 bases. CDR1 SGHRS and CDR2 YFSETQ come from the germline V gene. V shed 2 bases, J shed 2 bases, and the junction held 6 bases outside the gene matches. The CDR3 has 16 amino acids. CDR3 sequence reads: CASSLRTGKTYNEQFF. The CDR3 DNA sequence: TGCGCCAGCAGCTTAAGGACAGGGAAAACCTACAATGAGCAGTTCTTC.

In its sample, this clone was seen a few times. The chain is built from TRBV25-1 and TRBJ2-7; weak D call: TRBD2 (5 bases). Germline V gene lookup returns CDR1 MGHDK and CDR2 SYGVNS. The germline V and J ends were trimmed by 8 bases and 0 bases, with 17 bases remaining between them. The CDR3 length is 15 residues. CDR3 loop: CASSAGIGPSYEQYF. The CDR3, as DNA: TGTGCCAGCTCGGCCGGGATAGGTCCCTCCTACGAGCAGTACTTC.

The CDR3 spells CASSQEVGPGFGELFF. CDR3 nucleotide sequence: TGTGCCAGCAGCCAAGAAGTTGGTCCGGGTTTCGGGGAGCTGTTTTTT. This sequence joins TRBV14 and TRBJ2-2, with D uncertain. The ends were cut back, 0 bases at V and 7 bases at J, with 15 bases in the middle. Germline V CDR1 and CDR2: SGHDN, FVKESK. The CDR3 spans 16 residues.

The V gene is TRBV11-3, the J gene TRBJ2-2, with a possible D match to TRBD1 (6 bases). The germline gives CDR1 SGHNT, CDR2 YENEEA. The CDR3 is 12 residues long. Trimming left V 11 bases short and J 3 bases short, with 10 bases between. As DNA, the CDR3 is TGTGCCTCAGGGGCAGACACCGGGGAGCTGTTTTTT. Residues: CASGADTGELFF.

The chain is built from TRBV15 and TRBJ2-5; the D call may be TRBD1 or TRBD2 (5 bases each). There are 14 residues in the CDR3. CDR1 and CDR2 from the germline V gene are LNHNV and YYDKDF (reference sequence). V shed 4 bases and J shed 3 bases, with 12 bases lying between them. The DNA for the CDR3 is TGTGCCACCAGCACCCGGGACGGGGAAGAGACCCAGTACTTC. It translates to CATSTRDGEETQYF. The complete variable domain, with remaining parts taken from reference TRBV15 and TRBJ2-5, reads DAMVIQNPRYQVTQFGKPVTLSCSQTLNHNVMYWYQQKSSQAPKLLFHYYDKDFNNEADTPDNFQSRRPNTSFCFLDIRSPGLGDTAMYLCATSTRDGEETQYFGPGTRLLVL.

The chain recombines TRBV27 with TRBJ2-4; D remains unclear. V lost 4 bases and J lost 0, with 1 base in between. The germline V gene encodes CDR1 MNHEY and CDR2 SMNVEV (reference sequence). The CDR3 consists of 12 residues. CDR3 residues: CASSSAKNIQYF. The DNA of the CDR3 is TGTGCCAGCAGTTCAGCCAAAAACATTCAGTACTTC.

The genes are TRBV10-3 and TRBJ2-1, with 9 bases lining up with TRBD1. V dropped 4 bases and J dropped 7; count of bases not matched to a gene: 17. Germline V gives CDR1 ENHRY, CDR2 SYGVKD. CDR3 length equals 18 residues. The chain's CDR3 is CAISVVPTGGVVLNEQFF. The CDR3 coding sequence is TGTGCCATCAGTGTGGTCCCGACAGGGGGGGTGGTTTTGAATGAGCAGTTCTTC.

The chain recombines TRBV10-2 with TRBJ2-7; D not certain. Germline CDR1 and CDR2: WSHSY and SAAADI. The CDR3 runs 10 residues. Trimming removed 7 bases at V and 10 bases at J, with 11 bases between. The CDR3 protein is CASNSGFQYF. In DNA, the CDR3 is TGCGCCAGCAACTCCGGGTTTCAGTACTTC.

The chain carries TRBV19 and TRBJ1-1, with a tentative D call TRBD1 (5 bases). The germline gives CDR1 LNHDA, CDR2 SQIVND (reference sequence). The V end was cut by 3 bases, the J end by 4 bases, with 9 bases between. The CDR3 has 13 residues. The CDR3: CASSMGGGTEAFF. The CDR3 region has the DNA TGTGCCAGTAGTATGGGGGGGGGCACTGAAGCTTTCTTT.

The rearrangement uses TRBV5-6 and TRBJ1-5; tentatively, D is TRBD1 (5 bases). V lost 1 base, J lost 0 bases, and 14 bases lay in between. CDR1 is SGHDT, CDR2 YYEEEE, per germline. This CDR3 is built from 17 residues. The CDR3 protein is CASSLTTAAYSNQPQHF. As DNA, the CDR3 is TGTGCCAGCAGCTTGACGACAGCAGCTTATAGCAATCAGCCCCAGCATTTT.